Listed here are 16 T cell receptor beta chains from one sample, sequenced in a study of CD8 T cells in Susac syndrome (dated by TCRdb to about 2019). The protocol used for the library was the immunoSEQ multiplex PCR assay. RNA was extracted using the RNeasy kit, and roughly 0.45 to 1 microgram was reverse transcribed with random hexamers. Using fastp at Q25 and MiXCR, TCRdb reprocessed the public reads and kept productive beta chains. Rows with a matching CDR3 protein are joined into one entry that keeps the most common DNA and genes. The sample table holds about 300,000 distinct CDR3 sequences, of which around 91% were seen once. The ten largest clones capture around 0.18% of the sample. The sample was CD8+ T cells from PBMCs. These receptors were taken from a human donor with multiple sclerosis.

V and J are TRBV7-9 and TRBJ2-1; TRBD2 matches at 7 bases. With V trimmed by 8 bases and J by 7 bases, 8 bases remained unmatched. Germline-derived CDR1 and CDR2 are SEHNR and FQNEAQ (reference sequence). The CDR3 consists of 13 residues. CDR3 region: CASGRVLGNEQFF. CDR3 bases: TGTGCCAGCGGGAGGGTATTAGGTAATGAGCAGTTCTTC.

This chain links TRBV7-9 with TRBJ2-5; maybe TRBD2 (6 bases). Germline CDR1 reads SEHNR; CDR2 reads FQNEAQ (reference sequence). V was cut by 5 bases and J by 7 bases, with 20 bases left in between. The CDR3 contains 15 residues. CDR3 in DNA: TGTGCCAGCAGCGACCTGACCGGGGTGGGGGGGACCCAGTACTTC. Its translation: CASSDLTGVGGTQYF.

J is TRBJ2-7 and V is TRBV10-3, with no clear D. V lost 3 bases and J lost 3, with 9 bases in between. The CDR3 runs 13 residues. CDR1 is ENHRY and CDR2 is SYGVKD in the germline V gene. CDR3: CAISDVFIYEQYF. The CDR3 DNA is TGTGCCATCAGTGATGTCTTCATCTACGAGCAGTACTTC.

The chain is built from TRBV9 and TRBJ2-1; D remains ambiguous. In germline, CDR1 is SGDLS, CDR2 YYNGEE. Trimming stripped 0 bases from V and 2 bases from J, with 12 bases between. This CDR3 spans 16 amino acids. The CDR3, as DNA: TGTGCCAGCAGCGTAGGTCAGGTGATGCCCTACAATGAGCAGTTCTTC. This sequence encodes CASSVGQVMPYNEQFF.

This chain uses TRBV4-3 with TRBJ1-4; D unresolved. The germline V and J ends were trimmed by 4 bases and 8 bases, with 20 bases remaining between them. Per the germline V gene, CDR1 is LGHNA and CDR2 is YSLEER. This CDR3 contains 16 residues. The CDR3 reads CASSPGALTDWEKLFF. The CDR3 nucleotides read TGCGCCAGCAGCCCCGGAGCTTTAACGGATTGGGAAAAACTGTTTTTT.

DNA of the CDR3: TGTGCCACTGAGGCGGGAGGGCCAGCCTACAATGAGCAGTTCTTC. This gives the protein CATEAGGPAYNEQFF. V is TRBV24-1 and J is TRBJ2-1; 9 nucleotides agree with TRBD2. This CDR3 contains 15 residues. J was trimmed by 2 bases and V by 10 bases; bases with no gene match: 8. Germline loops: CDR1 KGHDR, CDR2 SFDVKD.

A word on this clonotype: One end of the junction fails to match germline, which may point to a read error. The J gene is TRBJ1-6, the V gene TRBV6-6; the D is unclear. The CDR3 totals 15 residues. CDR1 is MNHNY and CDR2 is SVGAGI in the germline V gene (reference sequence). CDR3 DNA: TGTGCCGGCAGATCAGATAGCTCCTATAATTCACCCCTCCACTTT. Translating it yields CAGRSDSSYNSPLHF.

The V and J genes are TRBV6-2 or TRBV6-3 and TRBJ2-5; the D gene could be TRBD1 or TRBD2 (5 bases each). The CDR3 spans 18 residues. Germline CDR1 and CDR2: MNHEY and SVGEGT. V was clipped by 7 bases and J by 0 bases, with 24 bases between them. The CDR3: CASTLQRNGHLYQETQYF. In DNA, the CDR3 is TGTGCCAGCACCCTTCAGCGGAACGGACACTTGTACCAAGAGACCCAGTACTTC.

V usage is TRBV29-1 and J usage is TRBJ2-7; D may be TRBD2 (5 bases). Trimming removed 1 base at V and 7 bases at J, with 11 bases between. This CDR3 comprises 12 residues. Germline CDR1 and CDR2: SQVTM and ANQGSEA. CDR3 coding DNA: TGCAGCGTTGAAGGGACTTCTCAGGAGCAGTACTTC. Its translation: CSVEGTSQEQYF.

The rearrangement links TRBV2 to TRBJ1-1; unclear D gene. With 7 bases removed from V and 11 bases from J, the gap between germline ends came to 20 bases. CDR3 length: 13 residues. Germline assignment: CDR1 SNHLY and CDR2 FYNNEI. The CDR3 DNA reads TGTGCCAGCATAGGAGAGGCCGTCAACGGGGCTTTCTTT. Protein product: CASIGEAVNGAFF. The complete variable domain, with remaining parts taken from reference TRBV2 and TRBJ1-1, reads EPEVTQTPSHQVTQMGQEVILRCVPISNHLYFYWYRQILGQKVEFLVSFYNNEISEKSEIFDDQFSVERPDGSNFTLKIRSTKLEDSAMYFCASIGEAVNGAFFGQGTRLTVV.

The chain recombines TRBV4-3 with TRBJ1-4; D uncertain. CDR1 and CDR2 (germline): LGHNA, YSLEER. CDR3 length: 15 amino acids. The V gene lost 1 base and the J gene lost 4 bases, with 10 bases spanning the gap. The CDR3 DNA sequence: TGCGCCAGCAGCCAAGGCCCCCAGAATAATGAAAAACTGTTTTTT. Its translation: CASSQGPQNNEKLFF.

This chain links TRBV6-6 with TRBJ2-1; a weak D match, TRBD2 (6 bases). This CDR3 comprises 12 residues. CDR1 is MNHNY and CDR2 is SVGAGI in the germline V gene (reference sequence). The CDR3 DNA sequence: TGTGCAACGGGACTCACCTACAATGAGCAGTTCTTC. It specifies CATGLTYNEQFF.

V gene TRBV9 combines with J gene TRBJ1-1; no reliable D call. The CDR3 contains 13 residues. Germline values: CDR1 SGDLS, CDR2 YYNGEE. The V end lost 0 bases, the J end lost 2 bases, and 5 bases lay between the germline ends. This CDR3 is CASSVEGNTEAFF. The CDR3 DNA reads as TGTGCCAGCAGCGTAGAGGGCAACACTGAAGCTTTCTTT.

The chain has TRBV4-3 and TRBJ2-7; 9 bases align to TRBD1. With V trimmed by 0 bases and J by 5 bases, 8 bases remained unmatched. Germline loops: CDR1 LGHNA, CDR2 YSLEER. The CDR3 consists of 16 residues. CDR3 DNA sequence: TGCGCCAGCAGCCAAGATCCAGCCGGGACAGGGAACGAGCAGTACTTC. Its translation is CASSQDPAGTGNEQYF.

The chain joins TRBV6-2 or TRBV6-3 to TRBJ2-1, with TRBD1 matching over 7 bases. The CDR3 has 16 amino acids. CDR1 and CDR2 (germline): MNHEY, SVGEGT. Trimming at V came to 0 bases and at J to 0 bases, leaving 2 bases not matched to a gene. CDR3 nucleotides: TGTGCCAGCAGTTACTCGGACAGGAGCTCCTACAATGAGCAGTTCTTC. Its protein is CASSYSDRSSYNEQFF.

The chain carries TRBV11-2 and TRBJ2-4; D is ambiguous. Germline V lookup: CDR1 SGHAT, CDR2 FQNNGV. Between the trimmed V and J ends, which lost 5 bases and 0 bases, there was a span of 11 bases. The CDR3 runs to 15 residues. Here the CDR3 reads CASSALQIAKNIQYF. The CDR3 nucleotides are TGTGCCAGCAGCGCCTTACAGATAGCCAAAAACATTCAGTACTTC.